Included here is one T cell receptor (beta chain) sequence, with context. Original processing notes: Amplification of reference gene primers was used by the study to estimate nucleated cell counts. Sequencing used immunoSEQ multiplex PCR; TCRdb keeps in-frame clones, though not all of them. The V and J calls and the clone size are those of that table, but D and trimming were determined from the DNA. The sample lists 95,000 to 150,000 clones; 82% were seen once. The source of the sample is a study of blood T cell repertoires in COVID-19. Study-wide background: Sites across the United States, Italy and Spain contributed samples from acute and convalescent COVID-19. The analysed material was cDNA or gDNA that came from T cells, B-cell-depleted T cells, or PBMCs.

V gave up 1 base and J gave up 4 bases, with 13 bases separating them. CDR1 and CDR2 from the germline V gene are SGHVS and FNYEAQ. This CDR3 is built from 15 residues. What was sequenced was peripheral blood. This TCR came from a woman in her 70s with acute or convalescent COVID-19. The chain carries TRBV7-6 and TRBJ2-5, with a tentative D call TRBD2 (5 bases). The CDR3 protein is CASSLGGNFGETQYF. The CDR3 bases are TGTGCCAGCAGCTTAGGAGGGAATTTTGGAGAGACCCAGTACTTC.